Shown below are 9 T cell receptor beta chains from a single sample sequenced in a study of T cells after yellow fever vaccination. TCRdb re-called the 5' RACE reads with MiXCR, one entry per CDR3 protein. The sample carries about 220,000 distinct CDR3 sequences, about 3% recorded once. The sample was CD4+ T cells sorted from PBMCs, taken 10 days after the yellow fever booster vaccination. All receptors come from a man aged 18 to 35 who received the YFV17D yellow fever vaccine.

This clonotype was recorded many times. The CDR3 here is CASSLPYTGELFF. Written as DNA, the CDR3 is TGCGCCAGCAGCTTGCCATACACCGGGGAGCTGTTTTTT. V gene TRBV5-1 combines with J gene TRBJ2-2; the D is unclear. Germline CDR1 SGHRS, CDR2 YFSETQ. The CDR3 sequence is 13 residues long. The ends were cut back, 1 base at V and 3 bases at J, with 4 bases in the middle.

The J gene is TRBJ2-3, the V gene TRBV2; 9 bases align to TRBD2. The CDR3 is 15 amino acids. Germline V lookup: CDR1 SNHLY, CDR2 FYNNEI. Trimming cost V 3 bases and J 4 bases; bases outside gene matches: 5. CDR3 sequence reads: CASSDDAGGADTQYF. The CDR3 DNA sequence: TGTGCCAGCAGTGATGACGCGGGGGGGGCAGATACGCAGTATTTT.

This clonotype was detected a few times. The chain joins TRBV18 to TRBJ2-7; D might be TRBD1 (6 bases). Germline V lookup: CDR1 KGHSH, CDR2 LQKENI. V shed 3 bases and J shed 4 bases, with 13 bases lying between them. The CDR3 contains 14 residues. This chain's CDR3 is CASSPRAGAYEQYF. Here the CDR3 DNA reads TGTGCCAGCTCACCGAGGGCAGGGGCGTACGAGCAGTACTTC.

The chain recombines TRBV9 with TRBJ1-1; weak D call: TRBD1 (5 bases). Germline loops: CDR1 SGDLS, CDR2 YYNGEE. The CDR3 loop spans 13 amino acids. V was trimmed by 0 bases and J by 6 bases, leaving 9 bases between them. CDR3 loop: CASSVESGAEAFF. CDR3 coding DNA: TGTGCCAGCAGCGTAGAATCGGGGGCTGAAGCTTTCTTT.

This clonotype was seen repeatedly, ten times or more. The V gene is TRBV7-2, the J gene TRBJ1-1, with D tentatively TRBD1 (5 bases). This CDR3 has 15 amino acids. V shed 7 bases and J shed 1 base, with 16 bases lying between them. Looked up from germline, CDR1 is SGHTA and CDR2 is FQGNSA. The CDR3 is CASTPPGTQNTEAFF. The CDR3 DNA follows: TGTGCCAGCACCCCACCCGGGACGCAGAACACTGAAGCTTTCTTT.

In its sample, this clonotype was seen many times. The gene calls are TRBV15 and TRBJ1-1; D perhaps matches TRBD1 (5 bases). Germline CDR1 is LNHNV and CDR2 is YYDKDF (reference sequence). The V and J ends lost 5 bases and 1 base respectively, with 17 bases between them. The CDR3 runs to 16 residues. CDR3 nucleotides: TGTGCCACCAGCCGACAAACCGGGACTGAGAACACTGAAGCTTTCTTT. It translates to CATSRQTGTENTEAFF.

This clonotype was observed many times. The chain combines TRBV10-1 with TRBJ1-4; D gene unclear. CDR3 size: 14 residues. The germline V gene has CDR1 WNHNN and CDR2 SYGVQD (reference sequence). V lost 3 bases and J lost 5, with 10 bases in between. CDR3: CASSESSSNEKLFF. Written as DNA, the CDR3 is TGCGCCAGCAGTGAATCGAGCTCGAATGAAAAACTGTTTTTT.

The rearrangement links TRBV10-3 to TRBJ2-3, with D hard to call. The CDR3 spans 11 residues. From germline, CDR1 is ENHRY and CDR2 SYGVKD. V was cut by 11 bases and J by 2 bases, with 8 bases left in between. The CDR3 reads CALRDTDTQYF. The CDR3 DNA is TGTGCCCTTAGGGACACAGATACGCAGTATTTT.

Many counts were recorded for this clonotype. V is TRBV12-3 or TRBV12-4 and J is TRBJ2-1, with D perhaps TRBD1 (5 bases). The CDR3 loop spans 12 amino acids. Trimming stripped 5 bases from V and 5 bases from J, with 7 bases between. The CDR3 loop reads CASSTGDNEQFF. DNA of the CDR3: TGTGCCAGCAGTACAGGAGACAATGAGCAGTTCTTC.